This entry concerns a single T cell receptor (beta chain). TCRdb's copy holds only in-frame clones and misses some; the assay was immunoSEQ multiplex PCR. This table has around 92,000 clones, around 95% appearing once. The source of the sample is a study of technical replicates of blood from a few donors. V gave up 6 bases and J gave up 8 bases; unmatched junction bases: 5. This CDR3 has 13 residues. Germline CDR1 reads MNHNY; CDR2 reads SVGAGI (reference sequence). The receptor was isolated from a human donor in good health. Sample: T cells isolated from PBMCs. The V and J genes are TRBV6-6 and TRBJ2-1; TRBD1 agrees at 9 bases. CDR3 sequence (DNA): TGTGCCAGCAGGCCGGGACAGGGCTATGAGCAGTTCTTC. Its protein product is CASRPGQGYEQFF.